One and the same sample provided the 13 T cell receptor beta chains below, sequenced in a study of T cells after yellow fever vaccination. TCRdb called the 5' RACE reads again in MiXCR, with one record for every CDR3 protein. This table holds some 110,000 distinct CDR3 sequences, 7.2% found once. The sequenced sample was CD4+ T cells sorted from PBMCs, obtained roughly 47 days after the first yellow fever vaccination. The receptors were gathered from a young man who received the YFV17D yellow fever vaccine.

A few counts support this clonotype. The V and J genes are TRBV6-1 and TRBJ2-3; TRBD1 agrees at 7 bases. Germline V gene lookup returns CDR1 MNHNS and CDR2 SASEGT. V lost 7 bases, J lost 0 bases, and 7 bases stayed unmatched. The CDR3 is 15 amino acids. The CDR3 DNA sequence: TGTGCCAGCACTCACCGGGACAGCAGCACAGATACGCAGTATTTT. Translation gives CASTHRDSSTDTQYF.

This clonotype was recorded many times. The chain couples TRBV5-1 to TRBJ1-6; the D is unclear. Germline CDR1 reads SGHRS; CDR2 reads YFSETQ. This CDR3 spans 15 amino acids. V was pared by 2 bases and J by 9 bases, with 15 bases between. The chain's CDR3 is CASSFLGSGGSPLHF. CDR3 sequence (DNA): TGCGCCAGCAGCTTTCTAGGGAGCGGCGGTTCACCCCTCCACTTT. Full variable domain (remainder filled in from reference TRBV5-1 and TRBJ1-6): KAGVTQTPRYLIKTRGQQVTLSCSPISGHRSVSWYQQTPGQGLQFLFEYFSETQRNKGNFPGRFSGRQFSNSRSEMNVSTLELGDSALYLCASSFLGSGGSPLHFGNGTRLTVT.

The table lists this clonotype with many counts. The chain uses TRBV30 and TRBJ1-5; no clear D. The length of the CDR3 is 11 residues. CDR1 GTSNPN and CDR2 SVGIG come from the germline V gene (reference sequence). V shed 5 bases and J shed 4 bases, with 6 bases lying between them. The CDR3 region is CAWGRNQPQHF. The CDR3 DNA reads as TGTGCCTGGGGGCGGAATCAGCCCCAGCATTTT. Based on the CDR3 plus reference TRBV30 and TRBJ1-5, the full variable domain is SQTIHQWPATLVQPVGSPLSLECTVEGTSNPNLYWYRQAAGRGLQLLFYSVGIGQISSEVPQNLSASRPQDRQFILSSKKLLLSDSGFYLCAWGRNQPQHFGDGTRLSIL.

This clonotype was counted ten times or more. This sequence joins TRBV24-1 and TRBJ2-7, with a weak D call TRBD2 (5 bases). The germline gives CDR1 KGHDR, CDR2 SFDVKD. The CDR3 covers 13 residues. Between the trimmed V and J ends, which lost 12 bases and 4 bases, there was a span of 18 bases. The CDR3 here is CAGERGVKYEQYF. The DNA of the CDR3 is TGTGCCGGGGAACGGGGAGTTAAGTACGAGCAGTACTTC.

This clonotype was observed many times. The V gene is TRBV6-5, the J gene TRBJ1-2; D is perhaps TRBD1 (6 bases). V was clipped by 6 bases and J by 2 bases, with 16 bases between them. The CDR3 is made up of 15 amino acids. CDR1 MNHEY and CDR2 SVGAGI come from the germline V gene. Here the CDR3 DNA reads TGTGCCAGCAGACCCACCGGGGGGACAAACTATGGCTACACCTTC. This translates into CASRPTGGTNYGYTF.

This clonotype was seen ten or more times. J is TRBJ2-1 and V is TRBV6-2 or TRBV6-3; D tentatively reads TRBD1 or TRBD2 (6 bases each). CDR1 is MNHEY and CDR2 is SVGEGT in the germline V gene. This CDR3 has 14 amino acids. Trimming removed 8 bases at V and 12 bases at J, with 23 bases between. This chain's CDR3 is CASLEGGGSLVQFF. DNA of the CDR3: TGTGCCAGCCTGGAGGGGGGTGGGAGTTTGGTGCAGTTCTTC.

In its sample, this clonotype was seen many times. The V gene is TRBV7-9, the J gene TRBJ2-3; TRBD2 matches 8 bases. J gave up 2 bases and V 0 bases, and 4 bases lay outside the gene matches. CDR3 length: 16 residues. Germline V gene sequence: CDR1 SEHNR, CDR2 FQNEAQ (reference sequence). The CDR3 loop reads CASSLARAGDTDTQYF. In DNA form, the CDR3 reads TGTGCCAGCAGCTTAGCGCGAGCGGGGGACACAGATACGCAGTATTTT.

This clonotype came up many times. The chain carries TRBV7-3 and TRBJ1-1; D unclear. The germline V and J ends were trimmed by 2 bases and 1 base, with 5 bases remaining between them. From germline, CDR1 is SGHTA and CDR2 FQGTGA. CDR3 length: 13 amino acids. The CDR3 bases are TGTGCCAGCAGCTTAGCTAAGAACACTGAAGCTTTCTTT. It codes for CASSLAKNTEAFF.

This clonotype was seen ten or more times. The chain couples TRBV5-6 to TRBJ2-3; no definite D call. The CDR3 length is 16 residues. The germline V gene has CDR1 SGHDT and CDR2 YYEEEE. Trimming pared 0 bases from V and 2 bases from J, leaving 13 bases between. In nucleotides, the CDR3 is TGTGCCAGCAGCTTGGGGTTAGTGCAACCCACAGATACGCAGTATTTT. Translated, it gives CASSLGLVQPTDTQYF. Complete variable domain (other parts from reference TRBV5-6 and TRBJ2-3): DAGVTQSPTHLIKTRGQQVTLRCSPKSGHDTVSWYQQALGQGPQFIFQYYEEEERQRGNFPDRFSGHQFPNYSSELNVNALLLGDSALYLCASSLGLVQPTDTQYFGPGTRLTVL.

This clonotype has a count of ten or more. V gene TRBV4-3 combines with J gene TRBJ2-3, with D perhaps TRBD2 (6 bases). Germline-derived CDR1 and CDR2 are LGHNA and YSLEER. Trimming removed 0 bases from V and 5 bases from J, with 12 bases in between. CDR3 size: 15 residues. The CDR3: CASSQESGVGDTQYF. DNA of the CDR3: TGCGCCAGCAGCCAAGAGTCGGGGGTCGGAGATACGCAGTATTTT.

J is TRBJ1-1 and V is TRBV5-1, with 8 bases that match TRBD1. Germline V lookup: CDR1 SGHRS, CDR2 YFSETQ. CDR3 size: 12 residues. J gave up 5 bases and V 5 bases, and 2 bases lay outside the gene matches. In nucleotides, the CDR3 is TGCGCCAGCAGGACAGGGGAAACTGAAGCTTTCTTT. This codes for CASRTGETEAFF.

This clonotype was seen ten or more times. CDR3 nucleotide sequence: TGTGCCAGCAGCGTAGGGGTTTTGGGACTCCAAGGTGAAGCTTTCTTT. Protein sequence: CASSVGVLGLQGEAFF. The chain recombines TRBV9 with TRBJ1-1, with a weak D call TRBD1 (5 bases). V dropped 0 bases and J dropped 7 bases, with 19 bases sitting between them. Germline lookup yields CDR1 SGDLS and CDR2 YYNGEE. This CDR3 has 16 residues. Filled out from reference TRBV9 and TRBJ1-1, the complete variable domain reads DSGVTQTPKHLITATGQRVTLRCSPRSGDLSVYWYQQSLDQGLQFLIQYYNGEERAKGNILERFSAQQFPDLHSELNLSSLELGDSALYFCASSVGVLGLQGEAFFGQGTRLTVV.

This clonotype was recorded many times. The junction does not match germline at one end; this may be a read error. The V gene is TRBV5-1, the J gene TRBJ1-6; a possible D gene is TRBD1 (6 bases). There are 16 residues in the CDR3. CDR1 is SGHRS and CDR2 is YFSETQ in the germline V gene. CDR3 region: CASSLWGAGTDSPLHF. The DNA for the CDR3 is TGCGCCAGCAGCTTGTGGGGGGCCGGGACGGATTCGCCCCTCCACTTT.